The clone carrying this T cell receptor (beta chain) was seen repeatedly, ten times or more. This sample was taken from a study of T-cell memory formation after mild COVID-19. TCRdb reprocessed the 5' RACE reads via MiXCR and lists one record per CDR3 protein. The sample lists hundreds of thousands of distinct CDR3 sequences, approximately 15% occurring once. Sample: PBMCs or a T cell subset sorted from them (not recorded which). This TCR was sampled from an adult woman who had mild COVID-19 (a few samples of this study predate the infection). Cell type and time point are not known.

CDR3 region: CASSYFRQPSNYGYTF. The CDR3 region has the DNA TGTGCCAGCAGTTATTTCCGACAGCCGTCTAACTATGGCTACACCTTC. The rearrangement joins TRBV6-5 to TRBJ1-2; possibly TRBD1 for D (5 bases). V was clipped by 3 bases and J by 0 bases, with 14 bases between them. Germline CDR1 and CDR2: MNHEY and SVGAGI. The length of the CDR3 is 16 residues.